These 30 T cell receptor beta chains share one sample of origin, sequenced in a study of T cells in Graves' hyperthyroidism and ophthalmopathy. Amplified TCR beta CDR3 regions derived from RNA transcripts. In the first-round RT-PCR of the TCR CDR3, the HTBI primer set was used. Each CDR3 protein gets one entry after TCRdb re-called the multiplex PCR reads with MiXCR. The sample records approximately 530,000 distinct CDR3 sequences, just under 20% being singletons. Material for sequencing was blood. The receptors derive from a man aged 35 to 55 with Graves' ophthalmopathy.

The chain uses TRBV19 and TRBJ1-4; 9 positions match TRBD1. Germline V gene data show CDR1 as LNHDA and CDR2 as SQIVND (reference sequence). Trimming cost V 10 bases and J 8 bases; bases outside gene matches: 8. The CDR3 contains 13 residues. In nucleotides, the CDR3 is TGTGCCACCATGGGGACAGGGTCGGAAAAACTGTTTTTT. Translated, it gives CATMGTGSEKLFF.

This clonotype was seen many times. The chain is built from TRBV7-8 and TRBJ1-5; D not certain. Deletions cut 6 bases from V and 0 bases from J, with 9 bases between. Germline CDR1 reads SGHVS; CDR2 reads FQNEAQ. The CDR3 loop spans 14 amino acids. The CDR3 DNA follows: TGTGCCAGCAGTCGGAGTTATAGCAATCAGCCCCAGCATTTT. It is translated as CASSRSYSNQPQHF.

The rearrangement uses TRBV6-2 or TRBV6-3 and TRBJ2-7; unclear D gene. Trimming shortened V by 6 bases and J by 0 bases, and 12 bases separated the two germline ends. The V gene's germline CDR1 is MNHEY and CDR2 SVGEGT. The CDR3 is made up of 14 amino acids. CDR3 in DNA: TGTGCCAGCAGGGCATCGGGCGCCTCCTACGAGCAGTACTTC. It encodes CASRASGASYEQYF.

The chain uses TRBV20-1 and TRBJ1-5, with a tentative D call TRBD1 (6 bases). The CDR3 has 13 amino acids. Trimming pared 1 base from V and 5 bases from J, leaving 9 bases between. Germline CDR1 reads DFQATT; CDR2 reads SNEGSKA (reference sequence). CDR3: CSARGNRDQPQHF. CDR3 DNA sequence: TGCAGTGCTAGAGGAAACAGGGATCAGCCCCAGCATTTT.

This clonotype was seen at least ten times. The chain links TRBV18 to TRBJ2-1; D might be TRBD2 (6 bases). Germline values: CDR1 KGHSH, CDR2 LQKENI. Trimming removed 6 bases from V and 0 bases from J, with 12 bases in between. The CDR3 runs 15 residues. CDR3 DNA: TGTGCCAGCTCCCCTAGCGACCTCTCCTACAATGAGCAGTTCTTC. The encoded protein is CASSPSDLSYNEQFF.

The V and J genes are TRBV13 and TRBJ2-3; 7 bases map to TRBD2. The junction had 16 bases not matched to a gene; V was cut back by 5 bases and J by 11 bases. The CDR3 runs to 15 residues. Germline values: CDR1 PRHDT, CDR2 FYEKMQ (reference sequence). CDR3 region: CASSKWGGLRSEQYF. The DNA for the CDR3 is TGTGCCAGCAGCAAATGGGGGGGGTTGCGCAGTGAGCAGTATTTT.

This sequence joins TRBV2 and TRBJ2-5; 7 bases are shared with TRBD2. In germline, CDR1 is SNHLY, CDR2 FYNNEI. The CDR3 length is 14 residues. V trimming: 6 bases; J trimming: 5 bases; junction bases outside the gene matches: 9. CDR3 loop: CASSDGLEMETQYF. As DNA, the CDR3 is TGTGCCAGCAGCGACGGACTAGAGATGGAGACCCAGTACTTC.

This clonotype has just one count. The J gene is TRBJ2-7, the V gene TRBV9, with 8 bases lining up with TRBD2. The CDR3 has 14 residues. With 0 bases clipped from V and 6 bases from J, the junction kept 5 bases outside the gene matches. In germline, CDR1 is SGDLS, CDR2 YYNGEE. CDR3 DNA: TGTGCCAGCAGCGTAGGCGGGGCGGGAGGCGAGCAGTACTTC. Translated, it gives CASSVGGAGGEQYF.

This clonotype was seen more than once but under ten times. The rearrangement joins TRBV9 to TRBJ2-1; TRBD2 aligns across 10 bases. The CDR3 spans 17 residues. Germline loops: CDR1 SGDLS, CDR2 YYNGEE. Trimming cost V 4 bases and J 5 bases; bases outside gene matches: 12. The CDR3 loop is CASSTSQAGGQDNEQFF. The CDR3 region has the DNA TGTGCCAGCAGCACTTCCCAAGCGGGGGGGCAGGACAATGAGCAGTTCTTC.

Remarks on this clonotype: At one boundary the junction diverges from the germline segment, which might be a read error. The chain couples TRBV5-1 to TRBJ2-1; TRBD2 might be the D (6 bases). Germline values: CDR1 SGHRS, CDR2 YFSETQ. This CDR3 spans 15 amino acids. The CDR3: CASSVGGTPWGEQFF. The CDR3, as DNA: TGTGCCAGCAGCGTAGGCGGGACTCCTTGGGGGGAGCAGTTCTTC.

The rearrangement joins TRBV28 to TRBJ2-5; D ambiguous. V lost 2 bases, J lost 7 bases, and 8 bases lay in between. This CDR3 has 12 residues. The germline gives CDR1 MDHEN, CDR2 SYDVKM. The DNA for the CDR3 is TGTGCCAGCAGTTTAGGCCCCTGGACCCAGTACTTC. As protein: CASSLGPWTQYF.

V is TRBV7-2 and J is TRBJ2-2; 7 bases line up with TRBD2. Trimming at V came to 6 bases and at J to 5 bases, leaving 15 bases not matched to a gene. Germline assignment: CDR1 SGHTA and CDR2 FQGNSA. The CDR3 consists of 17 residues. The CDR3 nucleotides are TGTGCCAGCAGTTTAAGGGCGGCGGGGGTTGAAACCGGGGAGCTGTTTTTT. This encodes CASSLRAAGVETGELFF.

This clonotype was counted ten times or more. This chain's CDR3 is CASSLLGYGYTF. Here the CDR3 DNA reads TGCGCCAGCAGCTTGTTGGGTTATGGCTACACCTTC. This rearrangement joins TRBV5-1 to TRBJ1-2; D gene unclear. Germline CDR1 SGHRS, CDR2 YFSETQ. The CDR3 consists of 12 residues. V lost 1 base and J lost 5, with 6 bases in between.

In its sample, this clonotype was seen a few times. CDR3: CASSSAGSGGYTF. In nucleotides, the CDR3 is TGTGCCAGCAGTTCCGCAGGGTCGGGCGGCTACACCTTC. This rearrangement joins TRBV6-2 or TRBV6-3 to TRBJ1-2; D is perhaps TRBD1 (5 bases). The CDR3 extends over 13 amino acids. With 4 bases removed from V and 8 bases from J, the gap between germline ends came to 14 bases. Germline V CDR1 and CDR2: MNHEY, SVGEGT.

This clonotype was observed a handful of times. The rearrangement joins TRBV6-1 to TRBJ1-2; D gene uncertain. This CDR3 region has 13 residues. V was shortened by 3 bases and J by 6 bases, with 11 bases between the two germline ends. In germline, CDR1 is MNHNS, CDR2 SASEGT. CDR3 DNA: TGTGCCAGCAGTGATCGGGGTATAAATGGCTACACCTTC. Translation gives CASSDRGINGYTF.

V and J are TRBV12-3 or TRBV12-4 and TRBJ2-2; D uncertain. The V end lost 2 bases, the J end lost 6 bases, and 10 bases lay between the germline ends. This CDR3 comprises 14 residues. The CDR3 loop is CASSLTEGSGELFF. DNA of the CDR3: TGTGCCAGCAGTTTAACAGAAGGATCCGGGGAGCTGTTTTTT.

Ten or more counts support this clonotype. The V and J genes are TRBV27 and TRBJ1-1; D not resolved. V lost 8 bases and J lost 5, with 9 bases in between. Germline V gives CDR1 MNHEY, CDR2 SMNVEV (reference sequence). This CDR3 is built from 11 residues. The chain's CDR3 is CASREGTEAFF. The CDR3 coding sequence is TGTGCCAGCCGGGAAGGGACTGAAGCTTTCTTT.

Ten or more counts support this clonotype. This chain joins TRBV12-3 or TRBV12-4 and TRBJ1-6, with unresolved D. Trimming took off 1 base at V and 9 bases at J, with 7 bases between the two ends. The CDR3 extends over 13 amino acids. The CDR3 region has the DNA TGTGCCAGCAGTTTAGGGACCCTTTCACCCCTCCACTTT. This encodes CASSLGTLSPLHF.

The chain employs TRBV6-1 and TRBJ2-1; 9 bases map to TRBD2. Germline CDR1 MNHNS, CDR2 SASEGT. This CDR3 has 14 amino acids. V shed 4 bases and J 5 bases; nucleotides not matched to a gene: 3. CDR3 amino acids: CASSVAGGHNEQFF. DNA for the CDR3: TGTGCCAGCAGTGTCGCGGGGGGGCACAATGAGCAGTTCTTC.

This clonotype occurred many times. The chain couples TRBV5-5 to TRBJ1-2; D remains ambiguous. In germline, CDR1 is SGHKS, CDR2 YYEKEE (reference sequence). This CDR3 has 15 residues. V lost 4 bases and J lost 5, with 18 bases in between. The CDR3 protein is CASSPISRFGYGYTF. Here the CDR3 DNA reads TGTGCCAGCAGCCCCATCTCTCGGTTCGGGTATGGCTACACCTTC.

There are many counts of this clonotype. This sequence joins TRBV20-1 and TRBJ2-3; D remains ambiguous. Germline CDR1 DFQATT, CDR2 SNEGSKA (reference sequence). Trimming shortened V by 3 bases and J by 2 bases, and 15 bases separated the two germline ends. The CDR3 length is 15 residues. This CDR3 is CSASRLWEYTDTQYF. DNA of the CDR3: TGCAGTGCTAGTAGGCTTTGGGAATACACAGATACGCAGTATTTT.

This clonotype was recorded at least ten times. CDR3 sequence reads: CASSLAPSGGGYRYF. The CDR3 DNA sequence: TGTGCCAGCAGTTTAGCCCCGTCGGGAGGGGGCTATCGGTACTTC. The chain has TRBV12-3 or TRBV12-4 and TRBJ2-5, with a tentative D call TRBD2 (8 bases). Between the trimmed V and J ends, which lost 0 bases and 13 bases, there was a span of 21 bases. This CDR3 is built from 15 residues.

Many counts were recorded for this clonotype. In DNA form, the CDR3 reads TGTGCCAGCAGTTCGGGGGTTCCTGGAAACACCATATATTTT. This gives the protein CASSSGVPGNTIYF. J is TRBJ1-3 and V is TRBV6-1, with D possibly matching TRBD1 (5 bases). CDR3 size: 14 residues. The germline V and J ends were trimmed by 5 bases and 2 bases, with 10 bases remaining between them. Germline CDR1 is MNHNS and CDR2 is SASEGT.

This clonotype was detected only a few times. V is TRBV3-1 and J is TRBJ2-5, with unresolved D. The CDR3 length is 13 residues. The ends were cut back, 1 base at V and 5 bases at J, with 8 bases in the middle. The germline CDR1 and CDR2 sequences are LGHDT and YNNKEL (reference sequence). The CDR3 DNA is TGTGCCAGCAGCCAAGTTGTTGGGGAGACCCAGTACTTC. Amino acid sequence: CASSQVVGETQYF.

This clonotype has a handful of counts. The chain couples TRBV6-1 to TRBJ1-4, with D perhaps matching TRBD1 (6 bases). V shed 4 bases and J shed 5 bases, with 11 bases lying between them. Looked up from germline, CDR1 is MNHNS and CDR2 is SASEGT. The CDR3 length is 14 residues. The CDR3 loop reads CASSVRDKNEKLFF. CDR3 bases: TGTGCCAGCAGTGTCAGGGACAAAAATGAAAAACTGTTTTTT.

This clonotype turned up a few times. The chain has TRBV29-1 and TRBJ2-2; TRBD2 matches 11 bases. This CDR3 region has 15 residues. The V gene's germline CDR1 is SQVTM and CDR2 ANQGSEA. After removal of 7 bases from V and 7 bases from J, the junction contained 11 bases not matched to a gene. The CDR3 protein is CSAKRLAGGYGELFF. The CDR3 DNA reads as TGCAGCGCTAAAAGGCTAGCGGGAGGTTACGGGGAGCTGTTTTTT.

This clonotype was counted at least ten times. The chain joins TRBV7-3 to TRBJ2-1; D gene ambiguous. With 0 bases removed from V and 9 bases from J, the gap between germline ends came to 6 bases. Looked up from germline, CDR1 is SGHTA and CDR2 is FQGTGA. The CDR3 sequence is 12 residues long. The CDR3 loop is CASSLTGSEQFF. CDR3 nucleotides: TGTGCCAGCAGCTTAACCGGATCTGAGCAGTTCTTC.

The chain carries TRBV9 and TRBJ2-7; D is ambiguous. The CDR3 length is 14 residues. The ends were cut back, 4 bases at V and 0 bases at J, with 11 bases in the middle. CDR1 and CDR2 (germline): SGDLS, YYNGEE. CDR3 DNA: TGTGCCAGCAGCCCCGGACGGCCCTCCTACGAGCAGTACTTC. Protein product: CASSPGRPSYEQYF.

This clonotype was picked up a small number of times. The V and J genes are TRBV6-1 and TRBJ1-1; D possibly corresponds to TRBD1 (6 bases). Trimming stripped 8 bases from V and 7 bases from J, with 17 bases between. The CDR3 runs to 13 residues. Germline CDR1 reads MNHNS; CDR2 reads SASEGT. The CDR3: CASFFRGSSEAFF. The CDR3, as DNA: TGTGCCAGCTTTTTTAGGGGGTCCAGTGAAGCTTTCTTT.

The CDR3: CASSLGLRQGHSQPQHF. CDR3 nucleotide sequence: TGTGCCAGCAGCTTAGGACTCCGACAGGGACACAGTCAGCCCCAGCATTTT. The rearrangement uses TRBV11-2 and TRBJ1-5, with TRBD1 identical over 7 bases. This CDR3 comprises 17 residues. Germline trimming cut 1 base from V and 6 bases from J; bases unmatched to any gene: 12. The germline V gene encodes CDR1 SGHAT and CDR2 FQNNGV.